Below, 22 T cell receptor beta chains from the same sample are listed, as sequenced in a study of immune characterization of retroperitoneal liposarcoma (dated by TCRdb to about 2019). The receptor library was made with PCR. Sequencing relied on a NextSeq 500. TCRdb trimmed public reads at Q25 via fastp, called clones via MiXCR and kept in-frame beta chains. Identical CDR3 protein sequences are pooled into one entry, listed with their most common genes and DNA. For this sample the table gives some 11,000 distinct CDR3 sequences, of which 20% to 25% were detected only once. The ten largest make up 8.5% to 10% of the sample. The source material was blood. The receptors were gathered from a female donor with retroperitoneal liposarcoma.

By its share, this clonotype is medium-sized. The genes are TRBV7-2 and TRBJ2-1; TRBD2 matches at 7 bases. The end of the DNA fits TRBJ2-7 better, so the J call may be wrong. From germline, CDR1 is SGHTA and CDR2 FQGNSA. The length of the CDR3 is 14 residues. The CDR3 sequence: CASSLAGGSYEQYF. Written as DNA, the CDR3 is TGTGCCAGCAGCTTAGCCGGCGGGAGCTACGAGCAGTACTTC.

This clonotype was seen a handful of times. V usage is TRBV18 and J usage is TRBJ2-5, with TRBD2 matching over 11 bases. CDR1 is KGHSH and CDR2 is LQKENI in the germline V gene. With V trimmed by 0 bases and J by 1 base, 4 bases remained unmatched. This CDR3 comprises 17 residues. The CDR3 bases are TGTGCCAGCTCACCACCCACCGGGACTAGCGGCCAAGAGACCCAGTACTTC. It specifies CASSPPTGTSGQETQYF.

The CDR3 DNA sequence: TGTGCCAGCAGCGTCTCGGGAGGAGCAGATACGCAGTATTTT. Translated, it gives CASSVSGGADTQYF. The chain is built from TRBV9 and TRBJ2-3; 7 bases map to TRBD2. The V gene end was trimmed by 2 bases and the J gene end by 4 bases; junction bases not matched to a gene: 4. The CDR3 runs to 14 residues. In germline, CDR1 is SGDLS, CDR2 YYNGEE.

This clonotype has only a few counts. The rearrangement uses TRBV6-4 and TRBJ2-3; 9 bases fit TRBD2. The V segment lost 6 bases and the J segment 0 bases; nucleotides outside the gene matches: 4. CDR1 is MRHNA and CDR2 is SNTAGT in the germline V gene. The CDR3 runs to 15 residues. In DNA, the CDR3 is TGTGCCAGCAGATTTACTAGCGGGAGCACAGATACGCAGTATTTT. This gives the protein CASRFTSGSTDTQYF.

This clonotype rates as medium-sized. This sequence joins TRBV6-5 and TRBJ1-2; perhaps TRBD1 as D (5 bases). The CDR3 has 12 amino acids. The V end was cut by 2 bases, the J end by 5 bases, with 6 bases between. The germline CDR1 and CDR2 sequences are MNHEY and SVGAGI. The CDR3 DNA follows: TGTGCCAGCAGTTACCCAGGGTATGGCTACACCTTC. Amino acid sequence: CASSYPGYGYTF.

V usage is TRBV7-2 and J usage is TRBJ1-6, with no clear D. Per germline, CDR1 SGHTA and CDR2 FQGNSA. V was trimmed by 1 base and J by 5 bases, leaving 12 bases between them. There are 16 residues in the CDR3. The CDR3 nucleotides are TGTGCCAGCAGCTTAGAACTAGCCGCGAATAATTCACCCCTCCACTTT. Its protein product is CASSLELAANNSPLHF.

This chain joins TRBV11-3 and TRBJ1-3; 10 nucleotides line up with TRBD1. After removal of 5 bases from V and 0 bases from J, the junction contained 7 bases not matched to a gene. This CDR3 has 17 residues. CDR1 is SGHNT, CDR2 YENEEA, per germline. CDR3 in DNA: TGTGCCAGCAGCGTCGACAGGGGGCGAGTCTCTGGAAACACCATATATTTT. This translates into CASSVDRGRVSGNTIYF.

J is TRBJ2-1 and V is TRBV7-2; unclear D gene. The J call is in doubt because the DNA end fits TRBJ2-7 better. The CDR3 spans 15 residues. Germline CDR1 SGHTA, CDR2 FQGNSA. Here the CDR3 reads CASSLDDRVYNEQYF. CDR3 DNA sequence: TGTGCCAGCAGCTTAGATGATAGAGTCTACAATGAGCAGTACTTC.

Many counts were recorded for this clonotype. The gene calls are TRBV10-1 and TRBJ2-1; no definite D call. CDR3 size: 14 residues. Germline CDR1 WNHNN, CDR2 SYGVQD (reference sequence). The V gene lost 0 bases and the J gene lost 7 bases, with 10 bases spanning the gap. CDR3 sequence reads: CASSESSRSNEQFF. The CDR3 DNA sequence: TGCGCCAGCAGTGAGTCGAGTAGGTCAAATGAGCAGTTCTTC.

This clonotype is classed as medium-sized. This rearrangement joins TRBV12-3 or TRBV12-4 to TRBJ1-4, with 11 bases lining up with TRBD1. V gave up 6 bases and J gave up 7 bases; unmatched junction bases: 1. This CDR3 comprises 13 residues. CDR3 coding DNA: TGTGCCAGCAGCGGGACAGGGGGTGAAAAACTGTTTTTT. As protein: CASSGTGGEKLFF.

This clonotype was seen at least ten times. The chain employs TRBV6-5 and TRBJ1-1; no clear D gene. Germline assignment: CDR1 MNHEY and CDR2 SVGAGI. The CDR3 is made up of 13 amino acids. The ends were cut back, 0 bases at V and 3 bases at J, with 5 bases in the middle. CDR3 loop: CASSYSTDTEAFF. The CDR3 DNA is TGTGCCAGCAGTTACTCGACGGACACTGAAGCTTTCTTT.

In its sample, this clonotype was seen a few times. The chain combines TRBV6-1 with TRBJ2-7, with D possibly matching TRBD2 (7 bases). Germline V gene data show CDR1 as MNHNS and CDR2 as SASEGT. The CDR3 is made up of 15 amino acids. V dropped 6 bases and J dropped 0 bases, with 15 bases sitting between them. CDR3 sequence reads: CASRLGGGASYEQYF. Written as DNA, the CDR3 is TGTGCCAGCAGACTTGGAGGGGGGGCCTCCTACGAGCAGTACTTC.

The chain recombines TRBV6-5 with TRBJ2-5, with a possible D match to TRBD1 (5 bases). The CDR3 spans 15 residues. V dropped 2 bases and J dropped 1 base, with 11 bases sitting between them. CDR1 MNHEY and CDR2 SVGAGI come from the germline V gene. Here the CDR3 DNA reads TGTGCCAGCAGTTACACGACAGTTCCCCAAGAGACCCAGTACTTC. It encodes CASSYTTVPQETQYF.

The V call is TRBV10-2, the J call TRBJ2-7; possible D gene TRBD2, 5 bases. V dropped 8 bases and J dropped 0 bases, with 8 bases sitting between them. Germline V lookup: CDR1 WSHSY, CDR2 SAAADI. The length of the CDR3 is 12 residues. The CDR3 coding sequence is TGCGCCAGCGAGGGTTCCTCCTACGAGCAGTACTTC. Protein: CASEGSSYEQYF.

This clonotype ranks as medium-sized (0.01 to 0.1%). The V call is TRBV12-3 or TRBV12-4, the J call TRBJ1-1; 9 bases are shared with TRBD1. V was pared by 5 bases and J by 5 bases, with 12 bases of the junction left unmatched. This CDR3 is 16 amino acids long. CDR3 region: CASSRRTGGGQTEAFF. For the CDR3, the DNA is TGTGCCAGCAGTCGGAGAACAGGGGGCGGTCAAACTGAAGCTTTCTTT.

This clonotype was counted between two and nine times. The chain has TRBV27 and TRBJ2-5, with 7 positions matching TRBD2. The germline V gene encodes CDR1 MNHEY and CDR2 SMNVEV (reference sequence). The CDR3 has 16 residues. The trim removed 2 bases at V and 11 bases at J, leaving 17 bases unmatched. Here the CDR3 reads CASSLVAGAIYNEQYF. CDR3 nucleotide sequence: TGTGCCAGCAGTTTAGTAGCGGGTGCAATATACAATGAGCAGTACTTC.

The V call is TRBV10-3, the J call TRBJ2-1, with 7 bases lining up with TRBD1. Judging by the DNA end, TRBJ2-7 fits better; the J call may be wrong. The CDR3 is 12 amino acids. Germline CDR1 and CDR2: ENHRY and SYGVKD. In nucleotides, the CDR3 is TGTGCCATCAGGGGGACAGACTACGAGCAGTACTTC. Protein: CAIRGTDYEQYF.

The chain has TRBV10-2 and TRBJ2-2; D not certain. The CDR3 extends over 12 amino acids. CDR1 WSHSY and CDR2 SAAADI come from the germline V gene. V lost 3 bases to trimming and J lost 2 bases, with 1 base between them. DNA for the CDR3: TGCGCCAGCAGTGATAACACCGGGGAGCTGTTTTTT. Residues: CASSDNTGELFF.

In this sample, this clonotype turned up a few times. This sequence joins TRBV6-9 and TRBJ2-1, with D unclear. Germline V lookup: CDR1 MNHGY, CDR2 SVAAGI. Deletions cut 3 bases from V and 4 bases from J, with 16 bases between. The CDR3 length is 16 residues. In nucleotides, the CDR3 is TGTGCCAGCAGTTACTTGGCTGAGTCGGCTTACAATGAGCAGTTCTTC. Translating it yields CASSYLAESAYNEQFF.

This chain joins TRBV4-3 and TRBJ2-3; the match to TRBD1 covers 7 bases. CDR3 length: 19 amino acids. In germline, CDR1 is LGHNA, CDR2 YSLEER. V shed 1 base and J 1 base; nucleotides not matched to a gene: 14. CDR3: CASSQGRQGTVWRTDTQYF. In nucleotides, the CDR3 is TGCGCCAGCAGCCAAGGGAGGCAGGGGACAGTTTGGCGCACAGATACGCAGTATTTT.

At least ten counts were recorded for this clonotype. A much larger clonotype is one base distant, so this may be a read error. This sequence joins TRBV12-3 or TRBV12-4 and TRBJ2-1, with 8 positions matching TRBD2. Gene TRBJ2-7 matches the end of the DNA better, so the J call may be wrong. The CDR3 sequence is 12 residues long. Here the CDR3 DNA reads TGTGCCAGCAGCCGGACTAGCTGGGAGCAGTACTTC. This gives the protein CASSRTSWEQYF.

The CDR3 DNA is TGTGCCAGCAGCTTAGGGTCTTGGGGACACATTCGAGACAATGAGCAGTTCTTC. Its translation: CASSLGSWGHIRDNEQFF. The genes are TRBV7-7 and TRBJ2-1; a possible D gene is TRBD1 (6 bases). Germline CDR1 and CDR2: SSHAT and FNYEAQ (reference sequence). The V and J ends lost 1 base and 5 bases respectively, with 21 bases between them. This CDR3 has 18 residues.